This TCR beta chain was found in a study of cytomegalovirus exposure and HLA in healthy donors. As concerns this clone: Its antigen is currently unknown.

This PCR relied on a set of 60 Vbeta primers and 13 Jbeta primers. Some clones are missing from TCRdb's copy, which holds only in-frame ones; the method was immunoSEQ multiplex PCR. The sample consists of some 130,000 clones, less than 85% of them appearing once. Overall study results and limits: TRBV6-2, TRBV6-3 and other indistinguishable V segments were excluded.

CDR3 length equals 13 residues. The germline CDR1 and CDR2 sequences are SNHLY and FYNNEI. Trimming took off 2 bases at V and 8 bases at J, with 9 bases between the two ends. The sequencing input was PBMCs. The receptor comes from a man between 25 and 39 years old in good health and CMV-seronegative. The chain has TRBV2 and TRBJ1-4, with a possible D match to TRBD1 (5 bases). In DNA form, the CDR3 reads TGTGCCAGCAGTGAAAGGGCAGGGGAAAAACTGTTTTTT. It is translated as CASSERAGEKLFF.